This TCR beta chain appears in the sequencing data of a study of early T cells in non-severe SARS-CoV-2 infection. Study-wide background: Investigators sequenced bulk RNA drawn from unsorted whole blood, and chains remained unpaired. Study-wide findings and caveats: Comparison of clonotypes with VDJdb favored anti-spike CD8 responses while missing private and CD4 specificities.

This clonotype came up many times. Its antigen is unidentified. From germline, CDR1 is SGHTA and CDR2 FQGNSA. The CDR3 is 16 amino acids. Trimming removed 5 bases from V and 1 base from J, with 15 bases in between. Individual cDNA molecules were tagged with unique molecular identifiers. TCRdb re-analysed the 5' RACE reads in MiXCR, keeping a single row per CDR3 protein. This repertoire shows 70,000 or so distinct CDR3 sequences, 9.5% to 15% found once; its top ten account for 3% to 5%. This receptor was taken from an adult who was a healthcare worker with PCR-confirmed SARS-CoV-2 infection or an uninfected control (not recorded which). The gene calls are TRBV7-2 and TRBJ1-5; maybe TRBD1 (5 bases). Sample: whole blood. The CDR3 DNA follows: TGTGCCAGCAGCCAACGGGGCGGGATAAGCAATCAGCCCCAGCATTTT. The encoded protein is CASSQRGGISNQPQHF. The variable domain in full, completed from reference TRBV7-2 and TRBJ1-5, reads GAGVSQSPSNKVTEKGKDVELRCDPISGHTALYWYRQSLGQGLEFLIYFQGNSAPDKSGLPSDRFSAERTGGSVSTLTIQRTQQEDSAVYLCASSQRGGISNQPQHFGDGTRLSIL.